Detailed here is one T cell receptor (beta chain). The antigen this receptor binds is unknown. No quality values exist for individual bases; no much larger clone is one base distant. TCRbeta CDR3 regions were amplified from genomic DNA using the immunoSEQ Assay, a bias-controlled multiplex PCR. Per the source publication's procedure: Within the assay, amplification of reference gene primers was used to estimate how many nucleated cells each sample contained. To quantify the absolute abundance of each unique TCRbeta CDR3 rearrangement, sequence reads were collapsed and filtered. Productive Simpson clonality was computed per sample as the square root of Simpson's diversity index over productive rearrangements. TCRdb took over this immuneACCESS table, retaining in-frame rearrangements with V and J assigned. Such tables are incomplete; in checked studies, under half of the missing clones stem from an unresolved V gene, and the remainder is unexplained. Clone size and V and J calls were adopted from that table, with D and trimming inferred from the DNA. The sample has under 170,000 clones on record, approximately 90% of them singletons. Together, the top ten hold 4% to 5% of the sample.

The data are from a study of blood T cell repertoires in COVID-19 (dated by TCRdb to 2020 to 2022). About the investigation overall: Samples from collaborators originated in the United States, Italy and Spain and spanned both the acute and convalescent phases of COVID-19. Deeply sampled blood TCRbeta repertoires from subjects exposed to, actively infected with, or recovered from COVID-19 were included in the dataset. Nearly every sample came with metadata listing a de-identified subject ID, COVID-19 status, age in years and sex. The material from the prospective study consisted of cDNA or gDNA derived from T cells, B-cell-depleted T cells, or PBMCs. Samples came from the ongoing ImmuneRACE study (first 160 participants) plus 1,254 subjects from 6 global collaborators. The repertoires were released in a freely available public database meant as a resource for research on the immune response to SARS-CoV-2. Where available, HLA class I and class II types were obtained from metadata supplied by the sample provider rather than from assay-based typing. General conclusions and limits of the study: The amount of clinical and demographic metadata varied by source and participant and was provided uncurated.

The collaborating institutions used their own protocols to collect whole blood in K2EDTA tubes. For TCRbeta analysis, collaborators shipped samples in one of three forms: frozen whole blood, isolated PBMCs, or DNA extracted from either of those sample types. This sequence was found in a woman aged 60 to 75 with active or convalescent COVID-19. Sequences were obtained from peripheral blood.

The nucleotide sequence is given as TGTGCCACCAGCAGTACCGGGTCCTTCTCAAGGGAGCAGTTCTTC. Translation gives CATSSTGSFSREQFF. The chain employs TRBV15 and TRBJ2-1; the D gene is not confidently resolved. The CDR3 sequence holds 15 residues, the cysteine and phenylalanine included. The DNA shown is the 45-base CDR3, in frame from base 1. V is clipped by 3 bases and J by 10 bases, and the sequence between their germline boundaries is 19 bases long. CDR1 and CDR2 were assigned from the germline V gene (reference sequence) as LNHNV and YYDKDF.